The clone carrying this TCR beta chain was seen a single time. This entry is derived from a study of blood T cell repertoires in COVID-19. At the level of the study: COVID-19 samples, acute and convalescent, were from the United States, Italy and Spain. The analysed material was cDNA or gDNA that came from T cells, B-cell-depleted T cells, or PBMCs.

In germline, CDR1 is MNHEY, CDR2 SVGEGT. V was trimmed by 4 bases and J by 5 bases, leaving 9 bases between them. The CDR3 is 14 residues long. Seattle patient enrollment occurred during active infection, with longitudinal follow-up thereafter. In the original workflow: By means of reference gene primer amplification, nucleated cell counts were estimated. TCRdb's copy holds only in-frame clones and misses some; the assay was immunoSEQ multiplex PCR. V and J calls and clone size are those listed in that table; D and trimming were worked out from the DNA. The data contain more than 85,000 clones, roughly 87% of them seen just once; the ten biggest clones take up around 5%.

This chain uses TRBV6-2 or TRBV6-3 with TRBJ1-6; D uncertain. This TCR derives from a woman aged 45-65 years with COVID-19, enrolled during active disease. The sequenced sample consisted of peripheral blood. The CDR3: CASSLLLNNSPLHF. The CDR3 nucleotides are TGTGCCAGCAGTTTGTTACTCAATAATTCACCCCTCCACTTT.